The 14 T cell receptor beta chains reported below all come from one sample, sequenced in a study of CD8+ T cells in alopecia areata. RNA extraction and reverse transcription yielded cDNA as sequencing template. This table comes from immunoSEQ multiplex PCR, and its TCRdb copy is limited to in-frame clones, with some not included. The sample shows 100,000 to 120,000 clones, 55% to 60% of them seen only once. Documented treatment: oral pan-JAK inhibitor, 5-10 mg twice daily. The source material was CD4+ T cells sorted from blood, sampled at week 24, from a patient treated with tofacitinib. These receptors originate from a human donor with alopecia areata.

The chain carries TRBV7-9 and TRBJ2-4; a weak D match, TRBD1 (5 bases). Germline CDR1 is SEHNR and CDR2 is FQNEAQ (reference sequence). The CDR3 length is 17 residues. V lost 1 base and J 1 base, leaving 14 bases between the germline ends. DNA of the CDR3: TGTGCCAGCAGCTTAGAAGGATTCAGGGCCGCCAAAAACATTCAGTACTTC. The encoded protein is CASSLEGFRAAKNIQYF. Supplemented by reference TRBV7-9 and TRBJ2-4, the full variable domain reads DTGVSQNPRHKITKRGQNVTFRCDPISEHNRLYWYRQTLGQGPEFLTYFQNEAQLEKSRLLSDRFSAERPKGSFSTLEIQRTEQGDSAMYLCASSLEGFRAAKNIQYFGAGTRLSVL.

CDR3 nucleotides: TGTGCCATCAGGGCGACAGATAGGTATCAAGAGACCCAGTACTTC. Amino acid sequence: CAIRATDRYQETQYF. The V and J genes are TRBV10-3 and TRBJ2-5; TRBD1 might be the D (5 bases). The germline gives CDR1 ENHRY, CDR2 SYGVKD. V shed 6 bases and J shed 2 bases, with 16 bases lying between them. The CDR3 runs 15 residues.

This rearrangement joins TRBV27 to TRBJ1-6; 11 positions match TRBD1. Germline V CDR1 and CDR2: MNHEY, SMNVEV (reference sequence). There are 16 residues in the CDR3. V lost 6 bases and J lost 2; bases outside the gene matches: 3. CDR3 sequence (DNA): TGTGCCAGCAGCCCGGACAGGGGGCCCTATAATTCACCCCTCCACTTT. Protein product: CASSPDRGPYNSPLHF.

This clone was picked up a small number of times. This chain links TRBV29-1 with TRBJ1-1; D remains ambiguous. Trimming removed 4 bases from V and 0 bases from J, with 12 bases in between. The CDR3 is made up of 14 amino acids. The germline CDR1 and CDR2 sequences are SQVTM and ANQGSEA. The CDR3 DNA is TGCAGCGTTGTTCTGGGTAAAATGAACACTGAAGCTTTCTTT. It specifies CSVVLGKMNTEAFF. Full variable domain (remainder filled in from reference TRBV29-1 and TRBJ1-1): SAVISQKPSRDICQRGTSLTIQCQVDSQVTMMFWYRQQPGQSLTLIATANQGSEATYESGFVIDKFPISRPNLTFSTLTVSNMSPEDSSIYLCSVVLGKMNTEAFFGQGTRLTVV.

The J gene is TRBJ2-4, the V gene TRBV4-1, with 9 nucleotides matching TRBD1. V shed 3 bases, J shed 1 base, and the junction held 7 bases outside the gene matches. The V gene's germline CDR1 is MGHRA and CDR2 YSYEKL. The CDR3 is made up of 17 amino acids. CDR3 DNA: TGCGCCAGCAGCCACCCCGGGACAGGGCAGGCCAAAAACATTCAGTACTTC. This translates into CASSHPGTGQAKNIQYF.

The chain is built from TRBV29-1 and TRBJ2-3, with D perhaps being TRBD1 or TRBD2 (5 bases each). The CDR3 is 13 amino acids. Trimming stripped 6 bases from V and 11 bases from J, with 21 bases between. Germline CDR1 SQVTM, CDR2 ANQGSEA. The CDR3 sequence: CSVETPGPRQQYF. In DNA form, the CDR3 reads TGCAGCGTGGAGACACCGGGACCCAGGCAGCAGTATTTT.

This chain joins TRBV6-5 and TRBJ1-1, with a possible D match to TRBD1 (5 bases). V was pared by 7 bases and J by 4 bases, with 13 bases between. The CDR3 runs 13 residues. The germline V gene encodes CDR1 MNHEY and CDR2 SVGAGI. The CDR3 nucleotides are TGTGCCAGCACCCAACCGGGGGTCACTGAAGCTTTCTTT. Amino acids: CASTQPGVTEAFF.

V and J are TRBV14 and TRBJ1-2; 7 nucleotides agree with TRBD1. The CDR3 contains 15 residues. V shed 3 bases and J 7 bases; nucleotides not matched to a gene: 11. Germline V gene data show CDR1 as SGHDN and CDR2 as FVKESK. CDR3 region: CASSQAPDRVGGYTF. The DNA for the CDR3 is TGTGCCAGCAGCCAGGCCCCCGACAGGGTTGGTGGCTACACCTTC.

This clone was observed a handful of times. The chain joins TRBV29-1 to TRBJ1-1; D remains ambiguous. V was shortened by 5 bases and J by 2 bases, with 9 bases between the two germline ends. Germline loops: CDR1 SQVTM, CDR2 ANQGSEA. This CDR3 has 12 residues. The CDR3 coding sequence is TGCAGCGTTTGGACCGCCAACACTGAAGCTTTCTTT. Amino acids: CSVWTANTEAFF. Full variable domain (remainder filled in from reference TRBV29-1 and TRBJ1-1): SAVISQKPSRDICQRGTSLTIQCQVDSQVTMMFWYRQQPGQSLTLIATANQGSEATYESGFVIDKFPISRPNLTFSTLTVSNMSPEDSSIYLCSVWTANTEAFFGQGTRLTVV.

This chain joins TRBV30 and TRBJ1-4; D not certain. Trimming removed 3 bases from V and 10 bases from J, with 15 bases in between. From germline, CDR1 is GTSNPN and CDR2 SVGIG (reference sequence). The CDR3 totals 13 residues. This chain's CDR3 is CAWREGPLAKLFF. The CDR3 DNA follows: TGTGCCTGGAGGGAGGGCCCCTTAGCAAAACTGTTTTTT.

This clone was counted a single time. The chain uses TRBV19 and TRBJ1-5; no definite D call. Germline V gene data show CDR1 as LNHDA and CDR2 as SQIVND (reference sequence). The CDR3 is 15 residues long. V was clipped by 7 bases and J by 0 bases, with 13 bases between them. The CDR3 protein is CASTILPNSNQPQHF. The CDR3 coding sequence is TGTGCCAGTACCATATTGCCCAATAGCAATCAGCCCCAGCATTTT.

This clone was observed a handful of times. The sample holds other DNA sequences that translate to the same CDR3. The chain employs TRBV5-1 and TRBJ2-5, with D unresolved. Trimming took off 0 bases at V and 1 base at J, with 4 bases between the two ends. Germline loops: CDR1 SGHRS, CDR2 YFSETQ. This CDR3 spans 13 amino acids. CDR3 loop: CASSLGSQETQYF. CDR3 nucleotide sequence: TGCGCCAGCAGCTTGGGCAGCCAAGAGACCCAGTACTTC. Looking up the rest from reference TRBV5-1 and TRBJ2-5 gives the full variable domain: KAGVTQTPRYLIKTRGQQVTLSCSPISGHRSVSWYQQTPGQGLQFLFEYFSETQRNKGNFPGRFSGRQFSNSRSEMNVSTLELGDSALYLCASSLGSQETQYFGPGTRLLVL.

This chain connects TRBV6-1 to TRBJ2-2, with D unresolved. Germline V gene data show CDR1 as MNHNS and CDR2 as SASEGT. V gave up 2 bases and J gave up 7 bases, with 8 bases separating them. The CDR3 length is 13 residues. Here the CDR3 reads CASSETWGGELFF. The CDR3 bases are TGTGCCAGCAGTGAAACGTGGGGCGGGGAGCTGTTTTTT.

The chain couples TRBV30 to TRBJ2-2; the D gene is possibly TRBD2 (6 bases). The V and J ends lost 5 bases and 1 base respectively, with 11 bases between them. The CDR3 has 14 amino acids. From germline, CDR1 is GTSNPN and CDR2 SVGIG (reference sequence). As DNA, the CDR3 is TGTGCCTGGGAGGCGGGAATGAACACCGGGGAGCTGTTTTTT. The encoded protein is CAWEAGMNTGELFF.